The 19 T cell receptor beta chains given below trace back to one sample, sequenced in a study of blood T cell repertoires in COVID-19. Clones were sequenced by immunoSEQ multiplex PCR, and TCRdb holds only the in-frame ones, with some missing. The table has under 350,000 clones, roughly 90% seen once. The sample was PBMCs or T cells enriched from blood (not recorded which). The receptors derive from a man in his 60s who had recovered from COVID-19.

The CDR3 region has the DNA TGTGCCAGCTCCCCCCCTTCAGGGGGCGAGTCCGGGGAGCTGTTTTTT. It translates to CASSPPSGGESGELFF. This rearrangement joins TRBV18 to TRBJ2-2; 8 nucleotides align to TRBD1. CDR1 KGHSH and CDR2 LQKENI come from the germline V gene. The CDR3 length is 16 residues. The J segment lost 6 bases and the V segment lost 6 bases, leaving 12 bases of the junction unmatched.

The chain carries TRBV11-2 and TRBJ1-2, with no clear D. V dropped 4 bases and J dropped 2 bases, with 20 bases sitting between them. The CDR3 is made up of 17 amino acids. Looked up from germline, CDR1 is SGHAT and CDR2 is FQNNGV. CDR3 protein: CASSSLRGPRENYGYTF. In nucleotides, the CDR3 is TGTGCCAGCAGCTCCCTCCGTGGGCCCCGCGAAAACTATGGCTACACCTTC.

The chain has TRBV6-5 and TRBJ1-5; TRBD1 might be the D (6 bases). The length of the CDR3 is 13 residues. V was clipped by 8 bases and J by 4 bases, with 12 bases between them. Germline-derived CDR1 and CDR2 are MNHEY and SVGAGI. The CDR3 DNA reads as TGTGCCAGCCTTGAACAGGGAAATCAGCCCCAGCATTTT. Amino acid sequence: CASLEQGNQPQHF.

This sequence joins TRBV6-5 and TRBJ2-2; 10 nucleotides line up with TRBD1. The CDR3 consists of 15 residues. The V gene end was trimmed by 6 bases and the J gene end by 3 bases; junction bases not matched to a gene: 4. Germline V gene sequence: CDR1 MNHEY, CDR2 SVGAGI. In DNA form, the CDR3 reads TGTGCCAGCAGCCCGGGACAGGGGCACACCGGGGAGCTGTTTTTT. This translates into CASSPGQGHTGELFF.

In its sample, this clone was seen a few times. The rearrangement links TRBV5-4 to TRBJ2-6; D perhaps matches TRBD1 (5 bases). CDR1 is SGHNT and CDR2 is YYREEE in the germline V gene (reference sequence). Trimming pared 7 bases from V and 1 base from J, leaving 12 bases between. This CDR3 contains 15 residues. CDR3 DNA sequence: TGTGCCAGCCGCTCGCAGGGTTCTGGGGCCAACGTCCTGACTTTC. Its translation: CASRSQGSGANVLTF.

The chain employs TRBV6-5 and TRBJ1-6, with D possibly TRBD1 on 6 matching bases. With 0 bases removed from V and 6 bases from J, the gap between germline ends came to 12 bases. CDR1 and CDR2 from the germline V gene are MNHEY and SVGAGI. The CDR3 has 16 residues. In nucleotides, the CDR3 is TGTGCCAGCAGTTACTCCGACAGGACGCCTAATTCACCCCTCCACTTT. It encodes CASSYSDRTPNSPLHF.

This chain connects TRBV6-6 to TRBJ2-4, with D unclear. CDR1 and CDR2 (germline): MNHNY, SVGAGI (reference sequence). The CDR3 contains 14 residues. V was pared by 4 bases and J by 0 bases, with 7 bases between. The chain's CDR3 is CASSSHLAKNIQYF. The CDR3 nucleotides read TGTGCCAGCAGTTCACATCTAGCCAAAAACATTCAGTACTTC.

The chain uses TRBV19 and TRBJ1-6; a weak D match, TRBD1 (6 bases). Germline CDR1 is LNHDA and CDR2 is SQIVND (reference sequence). This CDR3 has 15 residues. The V end was cut by 7 bases, the J end by 5 bases, with 15 bases between. CDR3 DNA: TGTGCCAGTAAGGAGACAGGAGGAGATAATTCACCCCTCCACTTT. Residues: CASKETGGDNSPLHF.

The V and J genes are TRBV21-1 and TRBJ2-4; TRBD2, the table's D call, lacks a check against the DNA. TRBV21-1 counts as a pseudogene. The CDR3 has 16 amino acids. CDR3 loop: CASSPLSGRAGNIQYF. The DNA for the CDR3 is TGTGCCAGCAGCCCCCTTAGCGGGAGGGCCGGAAACATTCAGTACTTC.

The chain combines TRBV7-3 with TRBJ2-1; D is ambiguous. Germline V gene sequence: CDR1 SGHTA, CDR2 FQGTGA. This CDR3 is built from 14 residues. Trimming removed 5 bases from V and 2 bases from J, with 10 bases in between. The CDR3 DNA sequence: TGTGCCAGCAGCCCGGAGCCCCCCTACAATGAGCAGTTCTTC. It translates to CASSPEPPYNEQFF.

This sequence joins TRBV6-6 and TRBJ2-5, with a tentative D call TRBD2 (6 bases). Germline lookup yields CDR1 MNHNY and CDR2 SVGAGI (reference sequence). The ends were cut back, 5 bases at V and 5 bases at J, with 24 bases in the middle. CDR3 length: 17 amino acids. The CDR3 region is CASSPAGVADRWETQYF. CDR3 DNA: TGTGCCAGCAGTCCAGCCGGGGTAGCGGATCGCTGGGAGACCCAGTACTTC.

The V gene is TRBV3-1 (or the pseudogene TRBV3-2), the J gene TRBJ1-2, with 7 bases matching TRBD1. CDR1 LGHDT and CDR2 YNNKEL come from the germline V gene (reference sequence). There are 14 residues in the CDR3. The ends lost 2 bases at V and 8 bases at J; junction bases unmatched: 8. The CDR3, as DNA: TGTGCCAGCAGCCAAAGACAGGGAATTGGCGGCTACACCTTC. Amino acids: CASSQRQGIGGYTF.

The chain combines TRBV30 with TRBJ2-4; D is undetermined. Germline V lookup: CDR1 GTSNPN, CDR2 SVGIG (reference sequence). The CDR3 extends over 13 amino acids. V dropped 1 base and J dropped 0 bases, with 4 bases sitting between them. CDR3 sequence (DNA): TGTGCCTGGAGTGGGCTAGCCAAAAACATTCAGTACTTC. Translation gives CAWSGLAKNIQYF. Supplemented by reference TRBV30 and TRBJ2-4, the full variable domain reads SQTIHQWPATLVQPVGSPLSLECTVEGTSNPNLYWYRQAAGRGLQLLFYSVGIGQISSEVPQNLSASRPQDRQFILSSKKLLLSDSGFYLCAWSGLAKNIQYFGAGTRLSVL.

Remarks on this clone: Germline is not matched at one junction end, which may reflect a read error. This chain connects TRBV7-7 to TRBJ2-1; 7 nucleotides align to TRBD2. Germline CDR1 is SSHAT and CDR2 is FNYEAQ (reference sequence). The CDR3 sequence is 19 residues long. The CDR3 bases are TGTGCTAGCAGCTTAGGGGAATTAGGGCGGGAGAATTCCTACAATGAGCAGTTCTTC. It translates to CASSLGELGRENSYNEQFF.

This chain links TRBV5-1 with TRBJ2-5; D remains unclear. The V end was cut by 1 base, the J end by 1 base, with 5 bases between. The germline V gene encodes CDR1 SGHRS and CDR2 YFSETQ. The CDR3 totals 13 residues. CDR3 DNA sequence: TGCGCCAGCAGCTTGTTATTCCAAGAGACCCAGTACTTC. Translation: CASSLLFQETQYF.

Regarding this clone: Mismatch with germline at one junction end may stem from a read error. This rearrangement joins TRBV18 to TRBJ1-5, with TRBD1 matching 7 bases. There are 16 residues in the CDR3. Germline CDR1 and CDR2: KGHSH and LQKENI. CDR3 nucleotide sequence: TGTGCCAGCTCCCTGGGGACAGTTTCCGCCAATCTGCCCCAGCATTTT. Translation: CASSLGTVSANLPQHF.

As concerns this clone: The sample contains more than one DNA sequence encoding this CDR3. The V gene is TRBV27, the J gene TRBJ1-2; D is perhaps TRBD1 (5 bases). Trimming stripped 5 bases from V and 4 bases from J, with 8 bases between. The length of the CDR3 is 12 residues. CDR1 is MNHEY and CDR2 is SMNVEV in the germline V gene (reference sequence). CDR3 sequence: CASSNRGYGYTF. DNA for the CDR3: TGTGCCAGCAGTAATAGGGGCTATGGCTACACCTTC.

This sequence joins TRBV14 and TRBJ1-2; no clear D. The CDR3 is made up of 15 amino acids. The ends were cut back, 1 base at V and 1 base at J, with 10 bases in the middle. Germline V lookup: CDR1 SGHDN, CDR2 FVKESK. CDR3 sequence: CASSQGAGLNYGYTF. The DNA for the CDR3 is TGTGCCAGCAGCCAAGGGGCAGGCCTTAACTATGGCTACACCTTC. The whole variable domain, filled in from reference TRBV14 and TRBJ1-2, reads EAGVTQFPSHSVIEKGQTVTLRCDPISGHDNLYWYRRVMGKEIKFLLHFVKESKQDESGMPNNRFLAERTGGTYSTLKVQPAELEDSGVYFCASSQGAGLNYGYTFGSGTRLTVV.

The rearrangement links TRBV7-9 to TRBJ1-2, with a possible D match to TRBD1 (6 bases). Germline CDR1 reads SEHNR; CDR2 reads FQNEAQ (reference sequence). The CDR3 covers 16 residues. The germline V and J ends were trimmed by 5 bases and 1 base, with 17 bases remaining between them. CDR3 coding DNA: TGTGCCAGCAGCCGCCTAGGGGAGGGGGTTAACTATGGCTACACCTTC. Its translation is CASSRLGEGVNYGYTF.